Below, 22 T cell receptor beta chains from the same sample are listed, as sequenced in a study of Graves' ophthalmopathy and Graves' hyperthyroidism. RNA transcripts provided the template for amplifying TCR beta CDR3 regions. After a first-round RT-PCR with HTBI primers, a second-round multiplex PCR was run. TCRdb called the multiplex PCR reads again in MiXCR, with one record for every CDR3 protein. The data show about 410,000 distinct CDR3 sequences, around 20% seen once. The specimen sequenced was peripheral blood. These receptors came from a woman aged 18-35 years with Graves' ophthalmopathy.

Ten or more counts support this clonotype. A much bigger clone sits one base away, suggesting this may be a read error. The rearrangement uses TRBV30 and TRBJ1-1, with D maybe TRBD1 (5 bases). This CDR3 has 12 amino acids. Germline V CDR1 and CDR2: GTSNPN, SVGIG (reference sequence). The CDR3 sequence: CAWGRVGTEASF. CDR3 bases: TGTGCCTGGGGCAGGGTGGGCACTGAAGCTTCCTTT.

This clonotype was picked up many times. The chain joins TRBV24-1 to TRBJ2-5, with TRBD2 identical over 12 bases. The junction had 5 bases not matched to a gene; V was cut back by 4 bases and J by 6 bases. Germline V lookup: CDR1 KGHDR, CDR2 SFDVKD. The CDR3 sequence is 15 residues long. The DNA for the CDR3 is TGTGCCACCAGTGACCCTGGACTAGCGGGGAAGACCCAGTACTTC. Translating gives CATSDPGLAGKTQYF.

Ten or more counts support this clonotype. The chain recombines TRBV14 with TRBJ1-3; D gene uncertain. The CDR3 contains 16 residues. Trimming shortened V by 4 bases and J by 7 bases, and 20 bases separated the two germline ends. CDR1 and CDR2 (germline): SGHDN, FVKESK. CDR3 region: CASSPTVEVRLNTIYF. In DNA, the CDR3 is TGTGCCAGCAGCCCTACAGTCGAAGTTCGCTTGAACACCATATATTTT.

Ten or more counts support this clonotype. The chain has TRBV3-1 and TRBJ2-5; possibly TRBD2 for D (6 bases). The germline CDR1 and CDR2 sequences are LGHDT and YNNKEL (reference sequence). V was pared by 1 base and J by 5 bases, with 14 bases between. This CDR3 is 15 amino acids long. The CDR3 DNA is TGTGCCAGCAGCCAAGGTCTGGGAGGAGTGGAGACCCAGTACTTC. Its translation is CASSQGLGGVETQYF.

At least ten counts were recorded for this clonotype. The chain links TRBV6-5 to TRBJ2-7; D gene uncertain. The V end was cut by 4 bases, the J end by 6 bases, with 7 bases between. Germline V lookup: CDR1 MNHEY, CDR2 SVGAGI. This CDR3 is built from 11 residues. The CDR3 spells CASSSTSEQYF. In DNA, the CDR3 is TGTGCCAGCAGTTCCACGAGCGAGCAGTACTTC.

The sample holds many counts of this clonotype. This chain links TRBV28 with TRBJ2-7; D gene uncertain. Germline lookup yields CDR1 MDHEN and CDR2 SYDVKM. Trimming took off 3 bases at V and 0 bases at J, with 12 bases between the two ends. The CDR3 consists of 15 residues. The CDR3: CASSFLAQTSYEQYF. In DNA, the CDR3 is TGTGCCAGCAGTTTCCTCGCGCAGACCTCCTACGAGCAGTACTTC. Combining the CDR3 with reference TRBV28 and TRBJ2-7 gives the whole variable domain DVKVTQSSRYLVKRTGEKVFLECVQDMDHENMFWYRQDPGLGLRLIYFSYDVKMKEKGDIPEGYSVSREKKERFSLILESASTNQTSMYLCASSFLAQTSYEQYFGPGTRLTVT.

This clonotype has at least ten counts. V usage is TRBV5-1 and J usage is TRBJ1-5, with unresolved D. The CDR3 loop spans 13 amino acids. Germline-derived CDR1 and CDR2 are SGHRS and YFSETQ. Trimming stripped 3 bases from V and 5 bases from J, with 9 bases between. Written as DNA, the CDR3 is TGCGCCAGCAGCTGGACGTGGGATCAGCCCCAGCATTTT. Amino acid sequence: CASSWTWDQPQHF.

Ten or more counts support this clonotype. The rearrangement uses TRBV28 and TRBJ2-7; tentative D call: TRBD1 (6 bases). Germline V gene lookup returns CDR1 MDHEN and CDR2 SYDVKM. The V end lost 4 bases, the J end lost 12 bases, and 31 bases lay between the germline ends. This CDR3 region has 17 residues. The CDR3 DNA sequence: TGTGCCAGCAGTTCCTCCCCTAACCTAGTCCCTAGTCGAGGGGGGTACTTC. It specifies CASSSSPNLVPSRGGYF.

Ten or more counts support this clonotype. J is TRBJ1-1 and V is TRBV11-1; 9 positions agree with TRBD1. The CDR3 is 13 residues long. V lost 5 bases, J lost 8 bases, and 6 bases stayed unmatched. The germline CDR1 and CDR2 sequences are SGHAT and FQDESV (reference sequence). DNA for the CDR3: TGTGCCAGCAGCCTTAGACAGGGGGGCGAAGCTTTCTTT. Amino acids: CASSLRQGGEAFF.

In its sample, this clonotype was seen many times. The genes are TRBV6-5 and TRBJ1-1; 8 bases are a match to TRBD1. The CDR3 consists of 11 residues. Losses at the gene ends were 5 bases for V and 11 bases for J; bases not matched to a gene: 4. Germline V lookup: CDR1 MNHEY, CDR2 SVGAGI. Here the CDR3 DNA reads TGTGCCAGCAGTACGGGACAGGTCGCTTTCTTT. Its protein product is CASSTGQVAFF.

This chain joins TRBV7-2 and TRBJ2-5, with D possibly TRBD2 on 5 matching bases. This CDR3 contains 13 residues. The germline V and J ends were trimmed by 5 bases and 5 bases, with 12 bases remaining between them. The germline V gene has CDR1 SGHTA and CDR2 FQGNSA. For the CDR3, the DNA is TGTGCCAGCAGCCGGAGCGGCCCGGAGACCCAGTACTTC. Its translation is CASSRSGPETQYF. The full variable domain, in which reference TRBV7-2 and TRBJ2-5 provide the parts outside the CDR3, is GAGVSQSPSNKVTEKGKDVELRCDPISGHTALYWYRQSLGQGLEFLIYFQGNSAPDKSGLPSDRFSAERTGGSVSTLTIQRTQQEDSAVYLCASSRSGPETQYFGPGTRLLVL.

V and J are TRBV24-1 and TRBJ2-5, with 9 bases matching TRBD1. With V trimmed by 4 bases and J by 5 bases, 7 bases remained unmatched. This CDR3 contains 15 residues. Per the germline V gene, CDR1 is KGHDR and CDR2 is SFDVKD. The CDR3 nucleotides are TGTGCCACCAGTGACCCCACAGGGGGCTTTGAGACCCAGTACTTC. It translates to CATSDPTGGFETQYF.

This clonotype was detected ten times or more. The chain recombines TRBV7-8 with TRBJ1-1; no firm D call. Per the germline V gene, CDR1 is SGHVS and CDR2 is FQNEAQ. This CDR3 contains 15 residues. Trimming stripped 4 bases from V and 6 bases from J, with 18 bases between. The CDR3 region has the DNA TGTGCCAGCAGCTCGATTCTTACGAGGACCCCTGAAGCTTTCTTT. The encoded protein is CASSSILTRTPEAFF.

This clonotype was seen a handful of times. A junction end diverges from the germline sequence, so it may reflect a read error. The genes are TRBV5-6 and TRBJ2-4; D is undetermined. Per the germline V gene, CDR1 is SGHDT and CDR2 is YYEEEE. The CDR3 is made up of 13 amino acids. The CDR3 DNA reads as TGTGCCAGCAACCTAGGGCCCAAAAACATCCAGTACTTC. Its protein product is CASNLGPKNIQYF.

At least ten counts were recorded for this clonotype. The chain couples TRBV2 to TRBJ1-1; TRBD1 aligns across 7 bases. Germline V gene sequence: CDR1 SNHLY, CDR2 FYNNEI. The CDR3 runs to 20 residues. The trim removed 0 bases at V and 0 bases at J, leaving 16 bases unmatched. The CDR3 DNA follows: TGTGCCAGCAGTGAAGCCCTTTGGGGAAGCCGAACAGGGGTGAACACTGAAGCTTTCTTT. Its translation is CASSEALWGSRTGVNTEAFF.

This clonotype was counted many times. This chain uses TRBV29-1 with TRBJ1-1; D unresolved. The CDR3 totals 13 residues. With 6 bases removed from V and 0 bases from J, the gap between germline ends came to 11 bases. In germline, CDR1 is SQVTM, CDR2 ANQGSEA. The CDR3 nucleotides read TGCAGCGTCGAGAGCCCAATGAACACTGAAGCTTTCTTT. It specifies CSVESPMNTEAFF. Variable domain in full (rest from reference TRBV29-1 and TRBJ1-1): SAVISQKPSRDICQRGTSLTIQCQVDSQVTMMFWYRQQPGQSLTLIATANQGSEATYESGFVIDKFPISRPNLTFSTLTVSNMSPEDSSIYLCSVESPMNTEAFFGQGTRLTVV.

This clonotype was detected many times. V usage is TRBV9 and J usage is TRBJ1-5; 9 nucleotides match TRBD1. The CDR3 runs to 14 residues. Germline CDR1 is SGDLS and CDR2 is YYNGEE. V shed 7 bases, J shed 4 bases, and the junction held 6 bases outside the gene matches. In DNA, the CDR3 is TGTGCCAGCGGGGGGACAGGGTCTAATCAGCCCCAGCATTTT. It codes for CASGGTGSNQPQHF. The full variable domain, rest sourced from reference TRBV9 and TRBJ1-5, is DSGVTQTPKHLITATGQRVTLRCSPRSGDLSVYWYQQSLDQGLQFLIQYYNGEERAKGNILERFSAQQFPDLHSELNLSSLELGDSALYFCASGGTGSNQPQHFGDGTRLSIL.

This clonotype was recorded many times. The chain employs TRBV6-5 and TRBJ2-5; possible D gene TRBD2, 7 bases. The CDR3 runs 14 residues. V lost 2 bases and J lost 4, with 11 bases in between. Germline values: CDR1 MNHEY, CDR2 SVGAGI. CDR3 bases: TGTGCCAGCAGTTACGAGGGGGGGACAGAGACCCAGTACTTC. As protein: CASSYEGGTETQYF.

This clonotype occurred many times. This sequence joins TRBV6-5 and TRBJ2-2; D ambiguous. Trimming shortened V by 3 bases and J by 0 bases, and 5 bases separated the two germline ends. The CDR3 loop spans 14 amino acids. CDR1 and CDR2 (germline): MNHEY, SVGAGI. The CDR3, as DNA: TGTGCCAGCAGTTATACACCGAACACCGGGGAGCTGTTTTTT. This codes for CASSYTPNTGELFF.

Ten or more counts support this clonotype. This chain connects TRBV5-1 to TRBJ2-7; D might be TRBD1 (5 bases). This CDR3 contains 16 residues. Trimming took off 3 bases at V and 5 bases at J, with 21 bases between the two ends. Germline V gene sequence: CDR1 SGHRS, CDR2 YFSETQ. The DNA for the CDR3 is TGCGCCAGCAGCTACTCAATTAAGGCAGGGAACAACGAGCAGTACTTC. Protein sequence: CASSYSIKAGNNEQYF.

The sample holds many counts of this clonotype. This chain connects TRBV3-1 to TRBJ2-7; a weak D match, TRBD2 (5 bases). Germline V CDR1 and CDR2: LGHDT, YNNKEL (reference sequence). The V and J ends lost 4 bases and 4 bases respectively, with 11 bases between them. CDR3 length equals 13 residues. CDR3 in DNA: TGTGCCAGCAGCCCAATCCGGGGTTACGAGCAGTACTTC. Protein: CASSPIRGYEQYF.

This clonotype was counted at least ten times. The rearrangement links TRBV6-5 to TRBJ1-5; D not certain. Germline V gives CDR1 MNHEY, CDR2 SVGAGI. This CDR3 contains 14 residues. Trimming took 2 bases from V and 0 from J, leaving 5 bases between them. CDR3 bases: TGTGCCAGCAGTTACGGGTCTAGCAATCAGCCCCAGCATTTT. This gives the protein CASSYGSSNQPQHF.